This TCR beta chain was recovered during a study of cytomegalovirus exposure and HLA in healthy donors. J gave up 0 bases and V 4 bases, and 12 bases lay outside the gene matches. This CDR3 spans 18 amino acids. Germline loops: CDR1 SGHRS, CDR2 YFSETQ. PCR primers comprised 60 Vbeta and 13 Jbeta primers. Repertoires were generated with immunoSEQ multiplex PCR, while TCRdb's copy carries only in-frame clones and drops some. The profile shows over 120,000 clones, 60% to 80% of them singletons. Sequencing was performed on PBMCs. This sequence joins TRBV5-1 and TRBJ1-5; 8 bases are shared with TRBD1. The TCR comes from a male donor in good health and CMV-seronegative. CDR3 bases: TGCGCCAGCAGCCCGGGGACAGGCGGGGGAGGTAGCAATCAGCCCCAGCATTTT. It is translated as CASSPGTGGGGSNQPQHF.